This TCR beta chain stems from a study of blood T cell repertoires in COVID-19. Clones were sequenced by immunoSEQ multiplex PCR, and TCRdb holds only the in-frame ones, with some missing. The sample yields 200,000 to 250,000 clones, around 83% seen once. This CDR3 has 13 residues. The V and J ends lost 4 bases and 7 bases respectively, with 13 bases between them. Germline V CDR1 and CDR2: LNHNV, YYDKDF (reference sequence). Sequencing used peripheral blood. This chain connects TRBV15 to TRBJ1-1; D is ambiguous. This sequence was found in a woman of 80 years or more with COVID-19, enrolled during active disease. The CDR3 region is CATSIIRRGEAFF. DNA for the CDR3: TGTGCCACCAGCATCATCCGCCGGGGTGAAGCTTTCTTT.